These 11 T cell receptor beta chains came from one sample sequenced in a study of immune evolution from preneoplasia to lung adenocarcinoma. Here immunoSEQ multiplex PCR was the method, and the copy in TCRdb shows in-frame clones only, minus some. The repertoire holds about 10,000 clones, with roughly 74% as singletons. The sequenced sample consisted of FFPE minimally invasive lung adenocarcinoma tissue. All receptors derive from a person aged 70 to 85 with lung adenocarcinoma.

This chain uses TRBV25-1 with TRBJ2-7; either TRBD1 or TRBD2 may supply D (5 bases each). V was cut by 3 bases and J by 0 bases, with 12 bases left in between. Germline CDR1 reads MGHDK; CDR2 reads SYGVNS. The CDR3 is 15 amino acids. CDR3 in amino acids: CASSDPRGYSYEQYF. In DNA form, the CDR3 reads TGTGCCAGCAGTGATCCCCGGGGCTACTCCTACGAGCAGTACTTC.

This clone has a handful of counts. At the DNA level, this CDR3 is encoded by other sequences in the same sample as well. The chain carries TRBV10-3 and TRBJ1-2; D may be TRBD1 (6 bases). Trimming pared 3 bases from V and 3 bases from J, leaving 8 bases between. Germline lookup yields CDR1 ENHRY and CDR2 SYGVKD. This CDR3 contains 13 residues. The CDR3 sequence is CAISDEGDYGYTF. CDR3 sequence (DNA): TGTGCCATCAGTGACGAGGGGGACTATGGCTACACCTTC.

This clone came up a few times. This chain links TRBV15 with TRBJ1-1; no clear D gene. Deletions cut 4 bases from V and 3 bases from J, with 9 bases between. CDR1 is LNHNV and CDR2 is YYDKDF in the germline V gene (reference sequence). The CDR3 is 13 amino acids. Here the CDR3 reads CATSTQRDTEAFF. CDR3 DNA: TGTGCCACCAGCACACAGAGGGACACTGAAGCTTTCTTT.

The V and J genes are TRBV5-1 and TRBJ2-3, with D hard to call. Between the trimmed V and J ends, which lost 0 bases and 5 bases, there was a span of 4 bases. The germline V gene has CDR1 SGHRS and CDR2 YFSETQ. This CDR3 is 12 amino acids long. The CDR3 loop is CASSLALDTQYF. In DNA, the CDR3 is TGCGCCAGCAGCTTGGCGCTAGATACGCAGTATTTT. The whole variable domain, filled in from reference TRBV5-1 and TRBJ2-3, reads KAGVTQTPRYLIKTRGQQVTLSCSPISGHRSVSWYQQTPGQGLQFLFEYFSETQRNKGNFPGRFSGRQFSNSRSEMNVSTLELGDSALYLCASSLALDTQYFGPGTRLTVL.

Here the CDR3 reads CASSPLQGAIDEQYF. The CDR3 DNA reads as TGTGCCAGCAGCCCGCTACAGGGGGCGATTGACGAGCAGTACTTC. This chain joins TRBV7-9 and TRBJ2-7; 9 bases are a match to TRBD1. This CDR3 has 15 residues. CDR1 SEHNR and CDR2 FQNEAQ come from the germline V gene (reference sequence). The junction had 10 bases not matched to a gene; V was cut back by 5 bases and J by 5 bases. Together with reference TRBV7-9 and TRBJ2-7, the CDR3 gives the full variable domain: DTGVSQNPRHKITKRGQNVTFRCDPISEHNRLYWYRQTLGQGPEFLTYFQNEAQLEKSRLLSDRFSAERPKGSFSTLEIQRTEQGDSAMYLCASSPLQGAIDEQYFGPGTRLTVT.

This clone appeared a single time. This same CDR3 is encoded by further DNA sequences in the sample. The chain couples TRBV18 to TRBJ2-2; a possible D gene is TRBD1 (6 bases). The V gene lost 2 bases and the J gene lost 3 bases, with 13 bases spanning the gap. The CDR3 is 16 residues long. Germline V gene data show CDR1 as KGHSH and CDR2 as LQKENI. As DNA, the CDR3 is TGTGCCAGCTCACCAGACAGGTTTGGCGACACCGGGGAGCTGTTTTTT. This translates into CASSPDRFGDTGELFF. The entire variable domain, with the rest obtained from reference TRBV18 and TRBJ2-2, is as follows: NAGVMQNPRHLVRRRGQEARLRCSPMKGHSHVYWYRQLPEEGLKFMVYLQKENIIDESGMPKERFSAEFPKEGPSILRIQQVVRGDSAAYFCASSPDRFGDTGELFFGEGSRLTVL.

The chain joins TRBV14 to TRBJ2-7; D possibly corresponds to TRBD1 (6 bases). CDR3 length: 15 residues. Germline V lookup: CDR1 SGHDN, CDR2 FVKESK. Trimming stripped 1 base from V and 2 bases from J, with 12 bases between. The CDR3 sequence is CASSQVGYRAYEQYF. In nucleotides, the CDR3 is TGTGCCAGCAGCCAAGTTGGGTACAGGGCCTACGAGCAGTACTTC.

With regard to this clone: At one of its ends the junction is not consistent with the germline gene, which may arise from a read error. This sequence joins TRBV7-7 and TRBJ2-5; no clear D. This CDR3 is 14 amino acids long. Per germline, CDR1 SSHAT and CDR2 FNYEAQ (reference sequence). CDR3 DNA sequence: TGTGCTAGCAGCTTAGGCCCAAACCAAGAGACCCAGTACTTC. This codes for CASSLGPNQETQYF.

The gene calls are TRBV6-5 and TRBJ2-5; perhaps TRBD2 as D (5 bases). The V gene lost 6 bases and the J gene lost 5 bases, with 13 bases spanning the gap. Germline V gene data show CDR1 as MNHEY and CDR2 as SVGAGI. The CDR3 loop spans 13 amino acids. CDR3 in amino acids: CASRPLGEETQYF. CDR3 DNA: TGTGCCAGCAGACCCCTCGGGGAGGAGACCCAGTACTTC.

V and J are TRBV19 and TRBJ2-6, with D possibly matching TRBD2 (5 bases). The ends were cut back, 2 bases at V and 0 bases at J, with 17 bases in the middle. This CDR3 region has 19 residues. Per germline, CDR1 LNHDA and CDR2 SQIVND (reference sequence). CDR3 amino acids: CASSIQAVAGGSGANVLTF. Written as DNA, the CDR3 is TGTGCCAGTAGTATACAGGCAGTCGCCGGAGGCTCTGGGGCCAACGTCCTGACTTTC.

The V gene is TRBV7-4, the J gene TRBJ1-1; no firm D call. Germline-derived CDR1 and CDR2 are SGHVT and SQSDAQ. V was shortened by 5 bases and J by 1 base, with 32 bases between the two germline ends. The length of the CDR3 is 21 residues. The CDR3 is CASSTAQISRVGGRSNTEAFF. The CDR3 DNA follows: TGTGCCAGCAGCACCGCTCAGATTTCTAGGGTGGGTGGACGGTCGAACACTGAAGCTTTCTTT.